The present TCR beta chain was sequenced within a study of cytomegalovirus exposure and HLA in healthy donors. Study-wide results and caveats: Likely technical artifact: a cluster of highly shared sequence variants. From TCR beta sequences, most subjects' HLA-A and HLA-B alleles were reportedly predicted accurately. A later analysis showed TCR association rates differing by HLA locus, peaking at DRB1 and lowest at HLA-C. Roughly uniform depth of sequencing across donors was assumed in presence/absence analyses.

The V gene lost 0 bases and the J gene lost 8 bases, with 14 bases spanning the gap. The CDR3 is 14 amino acids. From germline, CDR1 is SGDLS and CDR2 YYNGEE. 13 Jbeta primers and 60 Vbeta primers were used for the PCR. The repertoire was sequenced with immunoSEQ multiplex PCR; TCRdb's copy has only in-frame clones and lacks some. Its listing shows 150,000 or so clones. As to this clone: The antigen remains undetermined.

This clonotype originated in a woman in her forties or fifties in good health and CMV-seronegative. The sequenced material came from PBMCs. The chain carries TRBV9 and TRBJ1-2, with D tentatively TRBD1 (5 bases). The CDR3 nucleotides are TGTGCCAGCAGCGTAGGGGGACTGGGGAGCGGCTACACCTTC. Protein sequence: CASSVGGLGSGYTF. The entire variable domain, with the rest obtained from reference TRBV9 and TRBJ1-2, is as follows: DSGVTQTPKHLITATGQRVTLRCSPRSGDLSVYWYQQSLDQGLQFLIQYYNGEERAKGNILERFSAQQFPDLHSELNLSSLELGDSALYFCASSVGGLGSGYTFGSGTRLTVV.